This T cell receptor beta chain was captured in a study of OX40 agonist ivuxolimab in advanced cancers. About the research overall: At 0.01 to 10 mg/kg, ivuxolimab was administered intravenously to patients every 2 weeks. Patients assigned to dose escalation were diagnosed with hepatocellular carcinoma, melanoma, renal cell or head and neck cancer. The study's findings and limits: Determination of antigen specificity was not performed for the expanded peripheral T cells.

Only in-frame clones appear in the TCRdb table, and some are missing; sequencing was by immunoSEQ multiplex PCR. Of tens of thousands of clones listed, about 88% were seen once; the top ten hold about 35%. In germline, CDR1 is ENHRY, CDR2 SYGVKD. The CDR3 consists of 12 residues. Between the trimmed V and J ends, which lost 2 bases and 6 bases, there was a span of 6 bases. This clone was counted a single time. Its specificity is unknown. The TCR was taken from an adult with an advanced solid tumor such as melanoma, head and neck, liver or kidney cancer. Sequenced here: CD4+ or CD8+ T cells sorted from blood, sampled in a trial of the OX40 agonist ivuxolimab. This chain connects TRBV10-3 to TRBJ2-3, with no clear D. The CDR3 nucleotides read TGTGCCATCAGTGAGAAAAGGGATACGCAGTATTTT. It translates to CAISEKRDTQYF.